Below, 3 T cell receptor beta chains from the same sample are listed, as sequenced in a study of blood T cell repertoires in COVID-19. Sequencing was performed with immunoSEQ multiplex PCR; in TCRdb, only in-frame clones are kept and a portion is missing. The repertoire has about 160,000 clones, about 90% of them found once; the top ten carry 4.8%. Material for sequencing was peripheral blood. These receptors all come from a man younger than 40 with COVID-19, enrolled during active disease.

The chain couples TRBV2 to TRBJ1-2, with 8 bases aligning to TRBD1. The V segment lost 6 bases and the J segment 5 bases; nucleotides outside the gene matches: 8. The germline V gene encodes CDR1 SNHLY and CDR2 FYNNEI. This CDR3 spans 14 amino acids. CDR3 in amino acids: CASSPGQATYGYTF. DNA for the CDR3: TGTGCCAGCAGCCCGGGACAGGCGACATATGGCTACACCTTC.

The chain is built from TRBV28 and TRBJ1-2; no definite D call. Germline V gene sequence: CDR1 MDHEN, CDR2 SYDVKM. The CDR3 is made up of 17 amino acids. Trimming stripped 4 bases from V and 5 bases from J, with 23 bases between. The CDR3 coding sequence is TGTGCCAGCAGTTCACTCCTCACCTTAAGAGAGAGTTATGGCTACACCTTC. This codes for CASSSLLTLRESYGYTF.

This chain links TRBV28 with TRBJ1-5; 9 bases are a match to TRBD1. The junction had 6 bases not matched to a gene; V was cut back by 3 bases and J by 0 bases. The CDR3 covers 17 residues. Germline V gene lookup returns CDR1 MDHEN and CDR2 SYDVKM. CDR3 protein: CASSFGQGTYSNQPQHF. The DNA for the CDR3 is TGTGCCAGCAGTTTCGGACAGGGGACGTATAGCAATCAGCCCCAGCATTTT. The full variable domain, rest sourced from reference TRBV28 and TRBJ1-5, is DVKVTQSSRYLVKRTGEKVFLECVQDMDHENMFWYRQDPGLGLRLIYFSYDVKMKEKGDIPEGYSVSREKKERFSLILESASTNQTSMYLCASSFGQGTYSNQPQHFGDGTRLSIL.